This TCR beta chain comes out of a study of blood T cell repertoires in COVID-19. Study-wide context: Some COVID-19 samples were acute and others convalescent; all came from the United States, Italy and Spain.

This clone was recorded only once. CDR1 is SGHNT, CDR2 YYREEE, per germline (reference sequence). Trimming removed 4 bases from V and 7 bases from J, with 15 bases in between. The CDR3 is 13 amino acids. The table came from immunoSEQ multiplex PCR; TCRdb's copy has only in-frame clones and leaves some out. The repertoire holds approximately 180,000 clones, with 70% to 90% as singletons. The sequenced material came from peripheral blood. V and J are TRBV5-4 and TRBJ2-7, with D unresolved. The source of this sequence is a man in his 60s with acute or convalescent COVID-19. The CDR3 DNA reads TGTGCCAGCAGCCGCGACTTAAATCGGGAGCAGTACTTC. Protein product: CASSRDLNREQYF.